This T cell receptor beta chain emerged from a study of radiation and T cells in renal cell carcinoma. The study, taken as a whole, reports: Baseline intratumoral clonotype presence is unknown without pretreatment biopsies. In blood, top tumor clones expanded by 2 weeks, shrinking by 4.

The data were produced by immunoSEQ multiplex PCR, yet TCRdb's version contains in-frame clones alone and is incomplete. The repertoire consists of 100,000 to 150,000 clones, with around 89% occurring once and the leading ten covering more than 5%. V gave up 4 bases and J gave up 6 bases, with 33 bases separating them. This CDR3 is built from 20 residues. Germline CDR1 SGHRS, CDR2 YFSETQ. Indicated time point: blood 2 weeks post-SBRT. Treatment noted: 15 Gy SBRT to primary tumor, nephrectomy 4 weeks later. Blood was sampled at baseline, 2 weeks and 4 weeks after SBRT. The patient's renal cell carcinoma had clear cell pathology. Note on this clone: The antigen remains unidentified.

Here the sequenced sample was blood, taken from a patient whose treatment included radiotherapy and nephrectomy. The receptor was isolated from a woman in her sixties or seventies with renal cell carcinoma. This sequence joins TRBV5-1 and TRBJ2-3; no clear D. The CDR3 is CASSPLVLDPSRDGKDTQYF. The CDR3 DNA is TGCGCCAGCAGCCCTTTAGTCCTAGACCCGTCTCGCGACGGCAAGGATACGCAGTATTTT.